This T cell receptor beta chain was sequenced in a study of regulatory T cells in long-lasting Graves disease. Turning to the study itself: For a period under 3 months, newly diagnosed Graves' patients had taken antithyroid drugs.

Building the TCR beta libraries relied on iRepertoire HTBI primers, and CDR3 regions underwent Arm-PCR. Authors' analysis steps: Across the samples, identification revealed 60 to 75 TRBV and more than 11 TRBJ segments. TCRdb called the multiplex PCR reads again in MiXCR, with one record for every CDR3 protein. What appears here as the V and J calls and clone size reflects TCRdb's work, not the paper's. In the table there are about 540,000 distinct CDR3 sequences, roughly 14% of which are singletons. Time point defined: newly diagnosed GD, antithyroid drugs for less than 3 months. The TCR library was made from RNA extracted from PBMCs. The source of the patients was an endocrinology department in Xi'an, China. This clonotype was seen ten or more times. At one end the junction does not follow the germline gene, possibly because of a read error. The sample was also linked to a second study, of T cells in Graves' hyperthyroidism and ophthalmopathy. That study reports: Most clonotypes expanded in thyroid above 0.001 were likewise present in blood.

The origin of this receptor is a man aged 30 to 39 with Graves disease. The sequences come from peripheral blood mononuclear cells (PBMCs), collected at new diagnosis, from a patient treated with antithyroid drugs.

The chain's CDR3 is CASSLENEQFF. CDR3 DNA: TGCGCCAGCAGCTTGGAGAATGAGCAGTTCTTC. V gene TRBV7-9 combines with J gene TRBJ2-1; D is ambiguous. From germline, CDR1 is SEHNR and CDR2 FQNEAQ (reference sequence). The length of the CDR3 is 11 residues.